The source of this T cell receptor (beta chain) is a study of shared clonotypes between healthy human individuals. The CDR3 runs to 12 residues. CDR1 is SEHNR and CDR2 is FQNEAQ in the germline V gene (reference sequence). This clone came up once. Produced via immunoSEQ multiplex PCR; TCRdb's table is partial and in-frame only. This table has more than 400,000 clones, over 75% appearing once. This sequence was found in a woman aged 40 to 50 in good health. Some clones in this sample may be carry-over from other donors' samples. Sequenced sample: PBMCs. V usage is TRBV7-9 and J usage is TRBJ2-2; D tentatively reads TRBD1 or TRBD2 (5 bases each). CDR3 nucleotides: TGTGTGGGACGGCGGGACACCGGGGAGCTGTTTTTT. It is translated as CVGRRDTGELFF.